The 5 T cell receptor beta chains reported below all come from one sample, sequenced in a study of T-cell memory formation after mild COVID-19 (dated by TCRdb to the early 2020s). The library was produced with 5' RACE. TCRdb names Illumina NovaSeq 6000 as the instrument used. TCRdb itself trimmed the public reads at Q25 with fastp, ran MiXCR and retained productive beta chains. Identical CDR3 proteins give one entry, which carries the most common genes and DNA. The sample data list about 410,000 distinct CDR3 sequences, and more than 20% of these were observed just once. Around 13% of the sample comes from the top ten. Sequencing input: PBMCs or a T cell subset sorted from them (not recorded which). The receptors shown here come from an adult woman who had mild COVID-19 (a few samples of this study predate the infection). The sample titles of this study are shuffled in the database, so cell type and time point are left out; the donor was told from shared clones.

The CDR3 region is CASSQGPVWVIPNIQYF. Here the CDR3 DNA reads TGTGCCAGCAGCCAAGGACCTGTGTGGGTCATTCCAAACATTCAGTACTTC. The chain combines TRBV4-2 with TRBJ2-4; the D is unclear. The CDR3 covers 17 residues. V was pared by 1 base and J by 6 bases, with 19 bases between. Germline V lookup: CDR1 LGHNA, CDR2 YNFKEQ.

The table lists this clonotype with a few counts. This chain uses TRBV25-1 with TRBJ2-7, with D uncertain. The CDR3 is 12 residues long. The germline V and J ends were trimmed by 7 bases and 5 bases, with 12 bases remaining between them. Germline V gene lookup returns CDR1 MGHDK and CDR2 SYGVNS. CDR3 protein: CASNSPSDEQYF. The CDR3 DNA is TGTGCCAGCAATAGCCCTAGTGACGAGCAGTACTTC.

This clonotype showed up just a few times. The chain links TRBV4-1 to TRBJ2-7; 10 positions match TRBD1. Trimming took 4 bases from V and 4 from J; bases not matched to a gene: 10. The CDR3 is 16 amino acids. Germline CDR1 MGHRA, CDR2 YSYEKL. CDR3 nucleotide sequence: TGCGCCAGCAGCCGATCGTCGGGACAGGGGATATACGAGCAGTACTTC. It encodes CASSRSSGQGIYEQYF.

In this sample, this clonotype turned up a few times. The V gene is TRBV5-1, the J gene TRBJ2-3; 7 bases fit TRBD1. This CDR3 spans 13 amino acids. With V trimmed by 4 bases and J by 4 bases, 3 bases remained unmatched. Germline V gene lookup returns CDR1 SGHRS and CDR2 YFSETQ. Here the CDR3 reads CASSTDRPDTQYF. CDR3 nucleotide sequence: TGCGCCAGCAGCACGGACAGGCCAGATACGCAGTATTTT.

J is TRBJ2-5 and V is TRBV29-1, with D possibly called TRBD1 or TRBD2 (5 bases each). CDR1 is SQVTM and CDR2 is ANQGSEA in the germline V gene. This CDR3 spans 12 amino acids. The V and J ends lost 5 bases and 5 bases respectively, with 12 bases between them. The CDR3, as DNA: TGCAGCGTTCTCAGGGAGCGGGAGACCCAGTACTTC. Translating gives CSVLRERETQYF.